The entry below describes one TCR beta chain. There is no known antigen for this receptor. Base qualities are missing; no much larger clone stands one base away. In Seattle, one collaborating source enrolled patients while the infection was active and tracked those patients longitudinally over the course of disease. Whole blood was collected in K2EDTA tubes by collaborating institutions according to the institutions' own protocols. For TCRbeta analysis, collaborators shipped samples as frozen whole blood, isolated PBMCs, or DNA extracted from either of those sample types. These data belong to a study of blood T cell repertoires in COVID-19 (dated by TCRdb to 2018 to 2020). Describing the broader study: Samples covering the acute and convalescent phases of COVID-19 were provided by collaborators in the United States, Italy and Spain. The prospective study material was composed of cDNA or gDNA derived from T cells, B-cell-depleted T cells, or PBMCs. The dataset comprised deeply sampled blood TCRbeta repertoires from subjects exposed to, actively infected with, or recovered from COVID-19. A freely available public database, intended as a resource for researchers studying the immune response to SARS-CoV-2, is where the repertoires were released. The samples were drawn from two sources: the first 160 participants of the ongoing ImmuneRACE study, and 950 to 1,500 subjects contributed by 6 global collaborators. Sample metadata almost always included a de-identified subject ID, COVID-19 status, age in years and sex. HLA class I and class II types, where available, came from metadata supplied by the sample provider rather than from assay-based typing.

TCRbeta CDR3 regions were amplified from genomic DNA using the immunoSEQ Assay, a bias-controlled multiplex PCR. As for the original processing: The number of nucleated cells in each sample was estimated by amplification of reference gene primers within the assay. To quantify the absolute abundance of each unique TCRbeta CDR3 rearrangement, sequence reads were collapsed and filtered. For each sample, productive Simpson clonality was calculated as the square root of Simpson's diversity index across productive rearrangements. In its TCRdb copy, this immuneACCESS table keeps in-frame sequences only and misses some clones. Where compared with another copy, unresolved V genes explain less than half of these, and the others have no known cause. V and J calls and clone size are given by that table; D and trimming were obtained from the DNA. Present in this sample are about 200,000 clones, approximately 91% of which were seen just once. The ten largest clonotypes hold 18% of the sample.

Including cysteine and phenylalanine, the CDR3 has 18 amino acids. Only CDR3 DNA remains: 54 bases, in frame from the first base. Trimming at the junction amounts to 5 bases on V and 2 bases on J, and the germline ends lie 19 bases apart. The germline V gene (reference sequence) supplies CDR1 LNHDA and CDR2 SQIVND. Findings and caveats that apply to the study as a whole: The quantity of clinical and demographic metadata differed by source and by participant and was supplied without curation.

The chain employs TRBV19 and TRBJ1-6, with the D gene too uncertain to name. This TCR derives from a man aged 45 to 65 with COVID-19, enrolled during active disease. The sample comprised peripheral blood. This receptor carries the CDR3 CASSAPPAGSPYNSPLHF. The nucleotides read TGTGCCAGTAGTGCCCCCCCGGCCGGGTCACCCTATAATTCACCCCTCCACTTT.